This is a list of T cell receptor beta chains from one sample in a study of human T cells and chemical hapten exposure. TCRdb independently ran MiXCR on the RACE reads; one entry per CDR3 protein. The table shows about 250,000 distinct CDR3 sequences, with approximately 8% occurring only once. Here the sequenced sample was whole blood, taken in connection with sensitization to the hapten diphenylcyclopropenone (DPC). Receptors were obtained from a man between 18 and 29 years old with alopecia areata. Some clones in this sample may be carry-over from other donors' samples. CDR3s include the opening cysteine and the closing phenylalanine or tryptophan. D genes are given only for firm matches. The size of a clone is reported for some rows only, either as once, few or many, or as a class for expanded clones.

V	size	D	J	DNA	CDR3
TRBV5-1	few	NA	TRBJ2-2	TGCGCCAGCAGCTTGATGATGGGGAGTACACCGTCCGGGGAGCTGTTTTTT	CASSLMMGSTPSGELFF
TRBV10-3	few	TRBD1	TRBJ1-1	TGTGCCATCACACCGACAGGGGCGAACACTGAAGCTTTCTTT	CAITPTGANTEAFF
TRBV5-4	many	NA	TRBJ2-5	TGTGCCAGCAGCCGCACGGCCGAGGAGACCCAGTACTTC	CASSRTAEETQYF
TRBV21-1	few	NA	TRBJ2-1	TGTGCCAGCAGCAAAAAACGGGACAACAACAATGAGCAGTTCTTC	CASSKKRDNNNEQFF
TRBV2	many	NA	TRBJ2-3	TGTGCCAGCAGTTCGGGACGGGGGGCTTGGACAGATACGCAGTATTTT	CASSSGRGAWTDTQYF
TRBV5-6	few	NA	TRBJ2-2	TGTGCCAGCAGCGCACGGTACACCGGGGAGCTGTTTTTT	CASSARYTGELFF
TRBV6-2/TRBV6-3	NA	TRBD1	TRBJ2-3	TGTGCCAGCAGTTCGGGGACAGGGATAGATACGCAGTATTTT	CASSSGTGIDTQYF
TRBV24-1	many	NA	TRBJ2-6	TGTGCCACCAGTGACCGCCCTGGGGCCAACGTCCTGACTTTC	CATSDRPGANVLTF
TRBV2	few	TRBD1	TRBJ2-3	TGTGCCAGCAGTGAAACGTTACAGGGGAGCACAGATACGCAGTATTTT	CASSETLQGSTDTQYF
TRBV6-1	NA	NA	TRBJ2-7	TGTGCCAGCAGAGGTTGGCAGAGAGCCTACGAGCAGTACTTC	CASRGWQRAYEQYF
TRBV12-3/TRBV12-4	many	NA	TRBJ1-5	TGTGCCAGCAGTTTGCCCCCCGCGGAGAGCAATCAGCCCCAGCATTTT	CASSLPPAESNQPQHF
TRBV7-2	NA	NA	TRBJ1-1	TGTGCCAGCAGTCAGGGCCGGGCCTCGGGGACTGAAGCTTTCTTT	CASSQGRASGTEAFF
TRBV6-1	NA	TRBD2	TRBJ2-1	TGTGCCTCCCGACTAGCGGGGGGGTTGCAGTTCTTC	CASRLAGGLQFF
TRBV6-4	NA	NA	TRBJ2-1	TGTGCCAGCAGCCGGGACCACCTCGGCAATGAGCAGTTCTTC	CASSRDHLGNEQFF
TRBV7-8	NA	NA	TRBJ1-1	TGTGCCAGCAGCCCACCGACAGCGAACACTGAAGCTTTCTTT	CASSPPTANTEAFF
TRBV20-1	few	TRBD2	TRBJ2-2	TGCAGTGCCGCGAGCGGGGGTGATTCGTACGGGGAGCTGTTTTTT	CSAASGGDSYGELFF
TRBV5-1	NA	NA	TRBJ1-5	TGCGCCAGCAGCCTTGACGGAGTTGGCAATCAGCCCCAGCATTTT	CASSLDGVGNQPQHF
TRBV6-5	few	NA	TRBJ2-5	TGTGCCAGCAGGAGGGGGAATTCTTACCATCAAGAGACCCAGTACTTC	CASRRGNSYHQETQYF
TRBV12-3/TRBV12-4	few	TRBD1	TRBJ2-3	TGTGCCAGCAGTTTCGGGGACAGGGGATCCGATACGCAGTATTTT	CASSFGDRGSDTQYF
TRBV6-6	NA	NA	TRBJ1-4	TGTGCCAGCAGTTACTCCGGGCGGGATGAAAAACTGTTTTTT	CASSYSGRDEKLFF
TRBV5-1	few	TRBD1	TRBJ1-2	TGCGCCAGCAGCTCCGGGACAGAGAACTATGGCTACACCTTC	CASSSGTENYGYTF
TRBV28	few	NA	TRBJ1-2	TGTGCCAGCAGTTTATCAGGCAGAACTAACTATGGCTACACCTTC	CASSLSGRTNYGYTF
TRBV9	few	NA	TRBJ1-2	TGTGCCAGCAGCGTAGGAGGCGAGACGAGCTATGGCTACACCTTC	CASSVGGETSYGYTF
TRBV9	NA	NA	TRBJ2-1	TGTGCCAGCAGCGTAGGCGGTGGGGGGCCGTTTACCAATGAGCAGTTCTTC	CASSVGGGGPFTNEQFF
TRBV3-1	few	TRBD1	TRBJ1-1	TGTGCCAGCAGCCAAGACCAGACAGGGGTCGCAAAGGCTTTCTTT	CASSQDQTGVAKAFF
TRBV18	NA	NA	TRBJ2-1	TGTGCCAGCTCACCACCAGGACCGACAGGTTACAATGAGCAGTTCTTC	CASSPPGPTGYNEQFF
TRBV12-3/TRBV12-4	few	NA	TRBJ1-2	TGTGCCAGCAGTCCCCCAGACATCCACTATGGCTACACCTTC	CASSPPDIHYGYTF
TRBV3-1	few	NA	TRBJ1-2	TGTGCCAGCAGCCAAGATCCTGCGTATAACTATGGCTACACCTTC	CASSQDPAYNYGYTF
TRBV28	few	NA	TRBJ2-4	TGTGCCAGCACGGCCGGAGCCAAAAACATTCAGTACTTC	CASTAGAKNIQYF
TRBV5-5	many	NA	TRBJ2-3	TGTGCCAGCAGCTTCTCGCCGGGGTACACAGATACGCAGTATTTT	CASSFSPGYTDTQYF
TRBV2	NA	NA	TRBJ1-1	TGTGCCAGCAGTAAAAGTCGGGGCGGTGGGGCTGAAGCTTTCTTT	CASSKSRGGGAEAFF
TRBV11-3	NA	NA	TRBJ2-3	TGTGCCAGCACCTCAGGAGAAAGCACAGATACGCAGTATTTT	CASTSGESTDTQYF
TRBV4-1	NA	TRBD1	TRBJ1-2	TGCGCCAGCAGCCTCCAGGGGGAATTAGGCTACACCTTC	CASSLQGELGYTF
TRBV15	many	NA	TRBJ2-3	TGTGCCACCAGCAGCGCCGTTTGGGATACGCAGTATTTT	CATSSAVWDTQYF
TRBV18	NA	TRBD1	TRBJ2-1	TGTGCCAGCTCAGAAGACAGGGACCGGTACAATGAGCAGTTCTTC	CASSEDRDRYNEQFF
TRBV6-5	many	NA	TRBJ1-6	TGTGCCAGCAGCCCCGGGGGCGTTAGTTCACCCCTCCACTTT	CASSPGGVSSPLHF
TRBV29-1	many	NA	TRBJ2-3	TGCAGCGTTGAAACGGGACTCCTCAAATTCACAGATACGCAGTATTTT	CSVETGLLKFTDTQYF
TRBV27	NA	NA	TRBJ1-5	TGTGCCAGCAGTCGGCAGGGAATCAATCAGCCCCAGCATTTT	CASSRQGINQPQHF
TRBV9	few	NA	TRBJ2-7	TGTGCCAGCAGCGCCCCCGGGACAACCTACGAGCAGTACTTC	CASSAPGTTYEQYF
TRBV11-3	few	NA	TRBJ2-3	TGTGCCAGCAGCCCCGGGGGCCCCAGCACAGATACGCAGTATTTT	CASSPGGPSTDTQYF
TRBV6-2/TRBV6-3	many	NA	TRBJ2-5	TGTGCCAGCGGAGGGGGCTTAGAGACCCAGTACTTC	CASGGGLETQYF
TRBV19	NA	NA	TRBJ2-5	TGTGCCAGTCAGCCCCAGTCGGGGGCCGGAGAGACCCAGTACTTC	CASQPQSGAGETQYF
TRBV12-3/TRBV12-4	few	TRBD2	TRBJ2-7	TGTGCCAGCAGAATAGCGGGGTCTTACGAGCAGTACTTC	CASRIAGSYEQYF
TRBV4-1	few	TRBD1	TRBJ2-5	TGCGCCAGCAGCCATGAATCCGGGACAGGGTTACAGACCCAGTACTTC	CASSHESGTGLQTQYF
TRBV7-9	NA	NA	TRBJ2-1	TGTGCCAGCAGCTTACTTGGATTTCTGAGTGAGCAGTTCTTC	CASSLLGFLSEQFF